The clone carrying this T cell receptor beta chain was seen only a few times. The antigen is unknown. Just one base apart from a much larger clone, this may be a read error. This entry belongs to a study of breast tumors, draining lymph nodes, adjacent tissues. The CDR3 consists of 14 residues. Germline V gene data show CDR1 as SGDLS and CDR2 as YYNGEE. TCRdb itself ran the multiplex PCR reads through MiXCR, one entry per CDR3 protein. The data show approximately 230,000 distinct CDR3 sequences, under 35% seen once. Findings of the study overall: The lymph node origin of tumor T cells was framed as consistent with a hypothesis, not demonstrated. Luminal-like breast cancer showed significantly greater tumor-nontumor repertoire similarity than basal-like breast cancer did. Tumors had less TCR diversity than lymph nodes, more than nontumor tissue. The data were judged consistent with most tumor T cells coming from lymph node and expanding in tumor.

Breast cancer patients provided tissue from their axillary draining lymph nodes. This receptor was obtained from a female donor with breast cancer. Some clones in this sample may be carry-over from other donors' samples. The genes are TRBV9 and TRBJ2-5; D is possibly TRBD1 or TRBD2 (6 bases each). The sequencing input was axillary lymph node tissue. In DNA, the CDR3 is TGTGCCAGCTCACAATCTGGGGGGCCGGAGACCCAGTCCTTC. Its translation: CASSQSGGPETQSF.